This T cell receptor beta chain stems from a study of blood T cell repertoires in COVID-19. Germline V gene lookup returns CDR1 KGHDR and CDR2 SFDVKD. V lost 10 bases, J lost 7 bases, and 13 bases lay in between. This CDR3 is 12 amino acids long. TCRdb keeps only in-frame clones here, not all; method: immunoSEQ multiplex PCR. The profile shows some 210,000 clones, approximately 75% of them singletons. Input material: PBMCs or T cells enriched from blood (not recorded which). The genes are TRBV24-1 and TRBJ1-5, with D unresolved. The receptor's source is a man aged 35 to 55 who had recovered from COVID-19. The DNA of the CDR3 is TGTGCCACATCAGCAGGAACACAGCCCCAGCATTTT. It translates to CATSAGTQPQHF.